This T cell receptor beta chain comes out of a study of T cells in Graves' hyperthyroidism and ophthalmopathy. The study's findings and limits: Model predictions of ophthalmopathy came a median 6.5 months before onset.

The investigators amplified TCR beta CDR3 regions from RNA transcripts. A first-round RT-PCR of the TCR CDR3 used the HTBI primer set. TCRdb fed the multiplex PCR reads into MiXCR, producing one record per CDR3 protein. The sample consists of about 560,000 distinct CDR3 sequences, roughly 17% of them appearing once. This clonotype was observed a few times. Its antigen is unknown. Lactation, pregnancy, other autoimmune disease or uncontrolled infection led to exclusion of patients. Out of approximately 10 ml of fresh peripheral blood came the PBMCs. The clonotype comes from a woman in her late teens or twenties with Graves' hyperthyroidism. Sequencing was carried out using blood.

CDR3 amino acids: CASSYTGGLTEAFF. In DNA form, the CDR3 reads TGTGCCAGCAGTTATACAGGGGGCCTGACTGAAGCTTTCTTT. The chain links TRBV12-3 or TRBV12-4 to TRBJ1-1; 9 bases fit TRBD1. J lost 5 bases, V lost 4 bases, and 5 bases had no gene match. The CDR3 has 14 amino acids.